This TCR beta chain was recovered during a study of STAT5B mutations in CD4+ large granular lymphocyte leukemia. Overall study findings and caveats: Main leukemic clonotypes were patient-specific, but roughly 25% appeared at low frequency elsewhere.

Germline CDR1 reads SGHRS; CDR2 reads YFSETQ. The CDR3 spans 15 residues. V was clipped by 5 bases and J by 0 bases, with 13 bases between them. Buffy coats from healthy blood donors served as controls. Here immunoSEQ multiplex PCR was the method, and the copy in TCRdb shows in-frame clones only, minus some. The sample contains roughly 34,000 clones, less than 85% of which appear only once. To note about this clone: The antigen is undetermined.

The chain uses TRBV5-1 and TRBJ2-3, with a weak D call TRBD2 (6 bases). The sample consisted of CD4+ T cells from blood buffy coats. The source of this sequence is a human donor in good health. CDR3 sequence (DNA): TGCGCCAGCAGGCGGGACCCTACTAGCACAGATACGCAGTATTTT. Protein product: CASRRDPTSTDTQYF.